The 16 T cell receptor beta chains below all came from one sample that was sequenced in a study of blood T cell repertoires in COVID-19 (dated by TCRdb to 2019 to 2021). Receptor libraries were prepared by the immunoSEQ multiplex PCR assay. TCRdb's version of the immuneACCESS table is confined to in-frame rearrangements and falls short of the full clone set. An unresolved V gene accounts for under half of the shortfall where checked; the remainder is of unknown origin. The sample table contains some 130,000 clones; only one count was recorded for 60% to 75% of them. The top ten clonotypes cover over 1.5% of the sample. The sample taken for sequencing was peripheral blood. Receptor source: a woman aged 65 to 85 with acute or convalescent COVID-19.

This clone was picked up one time. J is TRBJ2-4 and V is TRBV14; weak D call: TRBD1 (6 bases). Trimming removed 4 bases from V and 6 bases from J, with 13 bases in between. The CDR3 is 14 amino acids. The germline gives CDR1 SGHDN, CDR2 FVKESK. The CDR3 loop is CASSPDREINIQYF. The CDR3 DNA reads TGTGCCAGCAGCCCGGACAGAGAGATAAACATTCAGTACTTC.

The genes are TRBV19 and TRBJ2-1, with D tentatively TRBD2 (5 bases). Trimming stripped 6 bases from V and 10 bases from J, with 16 bases between. Germline V gene data show CDR1 as LNHDA and CDR2 as SQIVND (reference sequence). The CDR3 is made up of 13 amino acids. The CDR3 loop is CASRPFWGDEQFF. Written as DNA, the CDR3 is TGTGCCAGTAGACCCTTTTGGGGAGACGAGCAGTTCTTC.

The chain has TRBV3-1 (or the pseudogene TRBV3-2) and TRBJ2-1, with 8 bases that match TRBD2. This CDR3 has 20 residues. Losses at the gene ends were 5 bases for V and 0 bases for J; bases not matched to a gene: 18. From germline, CDR1 is LGHDT and CDR2 YNNKEL (reference sequence). CDR3 region: CASSSRAGVSPTSSYNEQFF. The CDR3 nucleotides are TGTGCCAGCAGCTCCCGAGCGGGGGTCAGTCCGACGAGCTCCTACAATGAGCAGTTCTTC.

The rearrangement links TRBV21-1 to TRBJ1-3; TRBD1, the table's D call, lacks a check against the DNA. TRBV21-1 is described as a pseudogene. CDR3 length: 15 residues. The CDR3 loop reads CASSTWTGAENTIYF. CDR3 DNA: TGTGCCAGCAGCACCTGGACAGGGGCCGAAAACACCATATATTTT.

The chain links TRBV11-2 to TRBJ1-2; TRBD1 matches at 10 bases. The CDR3 is 13 amino acids. V was pared by 5 bases and J by 10 bases, with 7 bases of the junction left unmatched. Germline V lookup: CDR1 SGHAT, CDR2 FQNNGV. CDR3 sequence (DNA): TGTGCCAGCAGCCCGCGGGACAGGGGTGCCTACACCTTC. Residues: CASSPRDRGAYTF.

The genes are TRBV27 and TRBJ2-5; 9 positions match TRBD1. This CDR3 spans 16 amino acids. V trimming: 6 bases; J trimming: 3 bases; junction bases outside the gene matches: 11. Germline loops: CDR1 MNHEY, CDR2 SMNVEV (reference sequence). The CDR3: CASRQQGARGKETQYF. DNA of the CDR3: TGTGCCAGCAGACAACAGGGGGCGAGGGGAAAAGAGACCCAGTACTTC.

The rearrangement uses TRBV5-8 and TRBJ2-7, with TRBD1 identical over 11 bases. V gave up 4 bases and J gave up 3 bases; unmatched junction bases: 12. The CDR3 length is 17 residues. The V gene's germline CDR1 is SGHTS and CDR2 YDEGEE. CDR3 residues: CASSTGQGARDFYEQYF. The CDR3 DNA follows: TGTGCCAGCAGCACTGGACAGGGGGCGCGGGACTTCTACGAGCAGTACTTC.

DNA for the CDR3: TGCGCCAGCAGCCAGGGACTAGCGGGACCAATGAACTCCTACGAGCAGTACTTC. This translates into CASSQGLAGPMNSYEQYF. V usage is TRBV4-1 and J usage is TRBJ2-7; TRBD2 matches 13 bases. V lost 3 bases and J lost 0; bases outside the gene matches: 8. Germline CDR1 is MGHRA and CDR2 is YSYEKL. The CDR3 loop spans 18 amino acids.

This chain uses TRBV9 with TRBJ2-3; tentative D call: TRBD2 (6 bases). In germline, CDR1 is SGDLS, CDR2 YYNGEE. V lost 4 bases, J lost 3 bases, and 15 bases lay in between. This CDR3 comprises 15 residues. The CDR3 DNA reads as TGTGCCAGCAGCCCCTTGGAGGGGCGGACAGATACGCAGTATTTT. Translated: CASSPLEGRTDTQYF.

The chain uses TRBV21-1 and TRBJ1-4; the D call in the table, TRBD1, was not verified against the DNA. TRBV21-1 is a recognized pseudogene. The length of the CDR3 is 17 residues. The CDR3 nucleotides read TGTGCCAGCATCCCAGCCGGACAGGGGAGAACTAATGAAAAACTGTTTTTT. Its translation: CASIPAGQGRTNEKLFF.

A few counts support this clone. V and J are TRBV27 and TRBJ1-4, with D hard to call. Between the trimmed V and J ends, which lost 0 bases and 7 bases, there was a span of 9 bases. In germline, CDR1 is MNHEY, CDR2 SMNVEV (reference sequence). CDR3 length: 14 residues. The DNA for the CDR3 is TGTGCCAGCAGTTTATCCCTAGGATCTGAAAAACTGTTTTTT. It is translated as CASSLSLGSEKLFF.

The rearrangement uses TRBV29-1 and TRBJ2-5; 10 nucleotides match TRBD2. This CDR3 has 15 amino acids. The germline gives CDR1 SQVTM, CDR2 ANQGSEA. The trim removed 1 base at V and 5 bases at J, leaving 7 bases unmatched. This CDR3 is CSVEVGTSVYETQYF. In nucleotides, the CDR3 is TGCAGCGTTGAAGTTGGGACTAGCGTTTATGAGACCCAGTACTTC.

A word on this clone: The sample holds other DNA sequences that translate to the same CDR3. This rearrangement joins TRBV6-5 to TRBJ1-5, with a weak D call TRBD1 (5 bases). With 9 bases removed from V and 2 bases from J, the gap between germline ends came to 17 bases. Germline CDR1 and CDR2: MNHEY and SVGAGI. This CDR3 is 15 amino acids long. In DNA, the CDR3 is TGTGCCAGTCAACGGGGAGGGGAGGGCAATCAGCCCCAGCATTTT. This encodes CASQRGGEGNQPQHF.

This chain joins TRBV14 and TRBJ1-2; no clear D gene. The V end was cut by 0 bases, the J end by 8 bases, with 10 bases between. Germline CDR1 is SGHDN and CDR2 is FVKESK. CDR3 size: 13 residues. The chain's CDR3 is CASSQETYRGYTF. Written as DNA, the CDR3 is TGTGCCAGCAGCCAAGAAACATACAGAGGCTACACCTTC.

V gene TRBV5-1 combines with J gene TRBJ2-7; D is perhaps TRBD1 (6 bases). The CDR3 sequence is 15 residues long. CDR1 is SGHRS, CDR2 YFSETQ, per germline. Trimming pared 2 bases from V and 5 bases from J, leaving 17 bases between. CDR3 loop: CASSFDRKLFHEQYF. The CDR3 nucleotides read TGCGCCAGCAGCTTCGACAGGAAACTCTTCCACGAGCAGTACTTC.

The chain has TRBV18 and TRBJ2-3; D may be TRBD2 (5 bases). There are 13 residues in the CDR3. V was clipped by 5 bases and J by 1 base, with 7 bases between them. Germline loops: CDR1 KGHSH, CDR2 LQKENI. The CDR3 sequence: CASSAGGTDTQYF. The CDR3 nucleotides read TGTGCCAGCTCAGCCGGGGGCACAGATACGCAGTATTTT.